The T cell receptor (beta chain) under discussion was sequenced for a study of blood T cell repertoires in COVID-19. Participants' reported clinical history set cohort assignment. TCRdb keeps only in-frame clones here, not all; method: immunoSEQ multiplex PCR. The sample consists of hundreds of thousands of clones, around 91% of them appearing once. V gave up 3 bases and J gave up 4 bases; unmatched junction bases: 6. Germline-derived CDR1 and CDR2 are LNHNV and YYDKDF (reference sequence). The CDR3 extends over 15 amino acids. The sequence came from a woman between 18 and 29 years old who had recovered from COVID-19. The chain uses TRBV15 and TRBJ1-5; TRBD1 aligns across 7 bases. The material sequenced was PBMCs or T cells enriched from blood (not recorded which). The CDR3 loop is CATSSEQGINQPQHF. The CDR3 DNA follows: TGTGCCACCAGCAGTGAACAGGGGATAAATCAGCCCCAGCATTTT.